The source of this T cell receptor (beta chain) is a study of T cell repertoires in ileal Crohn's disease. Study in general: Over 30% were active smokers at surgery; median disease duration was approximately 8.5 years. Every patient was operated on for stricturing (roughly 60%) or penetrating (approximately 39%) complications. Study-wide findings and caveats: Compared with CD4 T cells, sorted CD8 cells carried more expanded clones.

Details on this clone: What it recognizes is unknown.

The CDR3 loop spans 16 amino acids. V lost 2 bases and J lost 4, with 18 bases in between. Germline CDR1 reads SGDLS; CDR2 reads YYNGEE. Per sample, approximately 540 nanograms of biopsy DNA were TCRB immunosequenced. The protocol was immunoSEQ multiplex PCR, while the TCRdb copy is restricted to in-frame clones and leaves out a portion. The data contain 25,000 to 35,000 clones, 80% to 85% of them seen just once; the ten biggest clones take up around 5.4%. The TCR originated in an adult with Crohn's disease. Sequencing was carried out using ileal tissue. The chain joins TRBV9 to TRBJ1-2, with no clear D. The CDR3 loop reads CASSVTAAPGVYGYTF. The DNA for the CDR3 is TGTGCCAGCAGCGTCACTGCAGCGCCCGGTGTCTATGGCTACACCTTC.